A single T cell receptor (beta chain) is shown here with its context. This clonotype came up many times. The specificity of this receptor is unknown. It has no much larger one-base neighbor in the sample; base qualities were not kept. This sample was taken from a study of breast tumors, draining lymph nodes, adjacent tissues listed by TCRdb under 2016. About the full investigation: The study compared TCR beta repertoires across tumor, adjacent nontumor tissue and axillary lymph nodes from breast cancer patients. The study was designed to assess the relationships and possible T-cell exchange between tumor, surrounding tissue and draining lymph node repertoires in human breast cancer.

Instrument on record: Illumina HiSeq 2000. Multiplex PCR amplification was used to build the TCR beta chain libraries. The amplified TCR beta chain products were analyzed by high-throughput sequencing. TCRdb cleaned the public reads at Q25 with fastp, built clones with MiXCR and kept in-frame beta chains. Identical CDR3 proteins give one entry, which carries the most common genes and DNA. The sample profile shows about 35,000 distinct CDR3 sequences; around a third of them were found once. Of the sample, 9.5% to 13% is held by the ten largest clones. The full study reports these points: Tumor T-cell repertoires showed less diversity than lymph node repertoires and more diversity than nontumor tissue repertoires, and tumor T-cell repertoires showed preferential V and J gene usage. A scenario in which most tumor T cells derive from the lymph node and then expand within tumor tissue was judged to be consistent with the data. Rather than being directly demonstrated, the conclusion that tumor T cells originate in lymph nodes was presented as consistent with a hypothesis. Tumor and nontumor tissue repertoires were significantly more similar in luminal-like than in basal-like breast cancer.

Sample: breast tumor tissue. The TCR was taken from a female donor with breast cancer. Some clones in this sample may be carry-over from other donors' samples.

The sequence in DNA is TGTGCCAGCAGTTTAGTCAGGGCAGGGGAGACCCAGTACTTC. Its translation is CASSLVRAGETQYF. The chain uses TRBV28 and TRBJ2-5; TRBD1 is a weak D gene call, 5 bases matching. Trimming takes 2 bases from V and 5 bases from J, and the germline ends sit 12 bases apart. Sequences MDHEN (CDR1) and SYDVKM (CDR2) are obtained from the germline V gene. The CDR3 holds 14 amino acids from the cysteine to the phenylalanine. Only the CDR3 portion is preserved as DNA: 42 bases, with reading frame beginning at the first base.